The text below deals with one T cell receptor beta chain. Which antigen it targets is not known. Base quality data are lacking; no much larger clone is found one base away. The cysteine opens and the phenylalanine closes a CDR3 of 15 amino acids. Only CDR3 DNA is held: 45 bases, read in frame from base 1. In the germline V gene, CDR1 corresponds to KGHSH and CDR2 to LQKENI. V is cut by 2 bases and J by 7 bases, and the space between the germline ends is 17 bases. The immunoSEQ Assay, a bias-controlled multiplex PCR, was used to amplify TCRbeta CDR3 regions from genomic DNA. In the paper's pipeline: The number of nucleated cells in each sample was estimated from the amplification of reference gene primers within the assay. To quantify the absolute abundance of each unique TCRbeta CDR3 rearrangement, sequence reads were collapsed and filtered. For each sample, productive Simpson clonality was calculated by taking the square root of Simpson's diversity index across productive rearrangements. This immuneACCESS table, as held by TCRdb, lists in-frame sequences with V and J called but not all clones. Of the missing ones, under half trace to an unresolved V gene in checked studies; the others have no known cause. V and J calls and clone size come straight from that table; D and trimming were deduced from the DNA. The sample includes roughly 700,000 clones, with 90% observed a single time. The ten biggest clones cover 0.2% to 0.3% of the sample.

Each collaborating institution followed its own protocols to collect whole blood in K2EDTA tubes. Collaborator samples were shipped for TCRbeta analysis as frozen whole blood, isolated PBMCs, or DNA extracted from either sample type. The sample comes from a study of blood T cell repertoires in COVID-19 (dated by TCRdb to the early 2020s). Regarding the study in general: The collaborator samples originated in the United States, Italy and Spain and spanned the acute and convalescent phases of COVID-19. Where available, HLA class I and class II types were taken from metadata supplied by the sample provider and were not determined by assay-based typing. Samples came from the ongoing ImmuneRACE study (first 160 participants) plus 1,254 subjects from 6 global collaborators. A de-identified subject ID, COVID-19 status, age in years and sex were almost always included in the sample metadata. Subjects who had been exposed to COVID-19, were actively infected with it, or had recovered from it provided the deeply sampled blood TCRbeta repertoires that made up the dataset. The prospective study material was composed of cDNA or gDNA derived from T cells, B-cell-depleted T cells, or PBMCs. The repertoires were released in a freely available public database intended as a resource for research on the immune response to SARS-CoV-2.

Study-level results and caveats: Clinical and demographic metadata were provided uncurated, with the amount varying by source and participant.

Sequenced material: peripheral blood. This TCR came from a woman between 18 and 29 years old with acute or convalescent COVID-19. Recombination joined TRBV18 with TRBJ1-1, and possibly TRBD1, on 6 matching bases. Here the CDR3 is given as CASSPGTTGLGEAFF. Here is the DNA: TGTGCCAGCTCACCAGGGACGACAGGTTTGGGTGAAGCTTTCTTT.